These 6 T cell receptor beta chains were sequenced from one sample in a study of response to subunit inactivated influenza vaccine. TCRdb independently ran MiXCR on the RT-PCR reads; one entry per CDR3 protein. The table lists more than 400,000 distinct CDR3 sequences, approximately 7.2% of them singletons, with roughly 13% in the top ten. The starting material was PBMCs from blood, obtained around 25 months after vaccination. Every receptor here comes from a man in his fifties or sixties who received an inactivated influenza vaccine.

This clonotype came up a few times. V usage is TRBV3-1 and J usage is TRBJ2-1; 11 bases are a match to TRBD2. Trimming removed 5 bases from V and 3 bases from J; junction bases left unmatched: 6. This CDR3 spans 16 amino acids. Germline CDR1 is LGHDT and CDR2 is YNNKEL (reference sequence). As DNA, the CDR3 is TGTGCCAGCAGCACCCGACTAGCGGGAATCTACAATGAGCAGTTCTTC. Protein: CASSTRLAGIYNEQFF.

This chain uses TRBV12-3 or TRBV12-4 with TRBJ2-1; weak D call: TRBD2 (6 bases). Between the trimmed V and J ends, which lost 9 bases and 5 bases, there was a span of 11 bases. The CDR3 loop spans 12 amino acids. The CDR3 DNA sequence: TGTGCCAGTCGCTGGGGGGACAATGAGCAGTTCTTC. Its translation: CASRWGDNEQFF.

This clonotype was seen at least ten times. CDR3 amino acids: CASSLTSGNTIYF. The DNA for the CDR3 is TGTGCCAGCAGCCTGACATCTGGAAACACCATATATTTT. The V call is TRBV11-2, the J call TRBJ1-3; D uncertain. Per germline, CDR1 SGHAT and CDR2 FQNNGV. The CDR3 loop spans 13 amino acids. Trimming shortened V by 5 bases and J by 1 base, and 6 bases separated the two germline ends. Combining the CDR3 with reference TRBV11-2 and TRBJ1-3 gives the whole variable domain EAGVAQSPRYKIIEKRQSVAFWCNPISGHATLYWYQQILGQGPKLLIQFQNNGVVDDSQLPKDRFSAERLKGVDSTLKIQPAKLEDSAVYLCASSLTSGNTIYFGEGSWLTVV.

In its sample, this clonotype was seen many times. V usage is TRBV6-5 and J usage is TRBJ2-7; weak D call: TRBD2 (5 bases). There are 14 residues in the CDR3. V was shortened by 3 bases and J by 2 bases, with 11 bases between the two germline ends. Germline lookup yields CDR1 MNHEY and CDR2 SVGAGI. DNA of the CDR3: TGTGCCAGCAGTTATTATGCGGGTCCCTACGAGCAGTACTTC. Residues: CASSYYAGPYEQYF.

This sequence joins TRBV7-9 and TRBJ2-2; D tentatively fits TRBD1 or TRBD2 (6 bases each). The ends were cut back, 5 bases at V and 2 bases at J, with 15 bases in the middle. The germline CDR1 and CDR2 sequences are SEHNR and FQNEAQ (reference sequence). There are 16 residues in the CDR3. The CDR3 is CASSRRGPTNTGELFF. Written as DNA, the CDR3 is TGTGCCAGCAGCCGCCGGGGGCCGACAAACACCGGGGAGCTGTTTTTT.

This clonotype occurred many times. The CDR3: CASSLGLAPDYEQYF. Written as DNA, the CDR3 is TGCGCCAGCAGCTTGGGACTAGCGCCGGACTACGAGCAGTACTTC. The chain recombines TRBV5-1 with TRBJ2-7; 8 bases align to TRBD2. J was trimmed by 3 bases and V by 0 bases; bases with no gene match: 5. This CDR3 has 15 residues. CDR1 and CDR2 (germline): SGHRS, YFSETQ.